Shown below are 5 T cell receptor beta chains from a single sample sequenced in a study of blood T cell repertoires in COVID-19. Generated by immunoSEQ multiplex PCR, the TCRdb table keeps only in-frame clones and is missing some. Of 350,000 or so clones listed, 88% are singletons. The sample was PBMCs or T cells enriched from blood (not recorded which). The receptor source for this set is a woman younger than 45 who had been exposed to COVID-19.

V and J are TRBV11-1 and TRBJ2-1; D may be TRBD1 (6 bases). Trimming took off 8 bases at V and 7 bases at J, with 12 bases between the two ends. The CDR3 spans 12 residues. Germline V lookup: CDR1 SGHAT, CDR2 FQDESV (reference sequence). Here the CDR3 DNA reads TGTGCCAGCGGGGGCGGGCTTAATGAGCAGTTCTTC. As protein: CASGGGLNEQFF.

This clone was counted only a few times. The V gene is TRBV7-6, the J gene TRBJ2-2; 10 bases agree with TRBD1. The CDR3 length is 15 residues. With 3 bases clipped from V and 6 bases from J, the junction kept 4 bases outside the gene matches. Germline V CDR1 and CDR2: SGHVS, FNYEAQ. This CDR3 reads CASSLGQGKAGELFF. In DNA, the CDR3 is TGTGCCAGCAGCTTGGGACAGGGGAAGGCCGGGGAGCTGTTTTTT.

V usage is TRBV27 and J usage is TRBJ2-4, with TRBD2 as a possible D gene (5 bases). CDR1 is MNHEY and CDR2 is SMNVEV in the germline V gene (reference sequence). This CDR3 has 15 amino acids. The germline V and J ends were trimmed by 4 bases and 0 bases, with 10 bases remaining between them. Here the CDR3 reads CASSSEDPAKNIQYF. In DNA, the CDR3 is TGTGCCAGCAGTTCGGAGGACCCAGCCAAAAACATTCAGTACTTC.

This chain uses TRBV11-3 with TRBJ2-1; TRBD2 aligns across 13 bases. V trimming: 2 bases; J trimming: 8 bases; junction bases outside the gene matches: 6. Germline V gene lookup returns CDR1 SGHNT and CDR2 YENEEA. The length of the CDR3 is 16 residues. CDR3 region: CASSLKLAGGRDEQFF. As DNA, the CDR3 is TGTGCCAGCAGCTTAAAACTAGCGGGAGGGCGGGATGAGCAGTTCTTC.

This CDR3 reads CASSGQRRNEQYF. CDR3 coding DNA: TGTGCCAGCAGCGGCCAGCGTAGGAACGAGCAGTACTTC. This chain links TRBV25-1 with TRBJ2-7; D is unresolved. Germline V CDR1 and CDR2: MGHDK, SYGVNS. The CDR3 has 13 residues. V lost 6 bases and J 5 bases, leaving 14 bases between the germline ends.